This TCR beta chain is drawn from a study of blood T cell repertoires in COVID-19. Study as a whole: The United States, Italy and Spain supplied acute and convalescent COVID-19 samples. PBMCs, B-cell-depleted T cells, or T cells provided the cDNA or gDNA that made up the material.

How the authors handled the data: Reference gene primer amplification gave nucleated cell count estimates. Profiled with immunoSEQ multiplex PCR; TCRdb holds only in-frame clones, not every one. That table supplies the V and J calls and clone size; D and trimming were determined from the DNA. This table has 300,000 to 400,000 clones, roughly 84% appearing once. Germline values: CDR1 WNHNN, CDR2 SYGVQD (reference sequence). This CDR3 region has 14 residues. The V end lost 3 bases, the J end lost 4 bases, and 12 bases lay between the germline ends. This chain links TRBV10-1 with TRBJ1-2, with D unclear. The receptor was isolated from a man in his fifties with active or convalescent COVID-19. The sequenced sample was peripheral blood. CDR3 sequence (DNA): TGCGCCAGCAGTGAAAAGGGAGGAGGCTATGGCTACACCTTC. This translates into CASSEKGGGYGYTF.